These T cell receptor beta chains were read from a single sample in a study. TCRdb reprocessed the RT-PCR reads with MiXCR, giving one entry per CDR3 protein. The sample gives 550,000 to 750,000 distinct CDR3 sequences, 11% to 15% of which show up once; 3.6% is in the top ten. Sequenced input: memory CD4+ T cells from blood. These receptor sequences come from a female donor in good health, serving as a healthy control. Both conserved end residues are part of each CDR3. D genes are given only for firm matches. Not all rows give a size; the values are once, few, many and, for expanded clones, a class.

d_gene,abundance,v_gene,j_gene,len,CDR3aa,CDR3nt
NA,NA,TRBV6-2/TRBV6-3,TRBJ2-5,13,CASSYLVQETQYF,TGTGCCAGCAGTTATCTAGTCCAAGAGACCCAGTACTTC
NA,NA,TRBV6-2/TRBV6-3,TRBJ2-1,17,CARPKNGAAPSYNEQFF,TGTGCCAGGCCTAAGAACGGAGCGGCCCCCTCCTACAATGAGCAGTTCTTC
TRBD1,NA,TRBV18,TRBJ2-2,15,CASSRDRVRTGELFF,TGTGCCAGCTCACGGGACAGAGTTCGGACCGGGGAGCTGTTTTTT
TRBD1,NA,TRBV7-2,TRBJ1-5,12,CASSLPGQGPHF,TGTGCCAGCAGCCTACCGGGACAGGGCCCGCATTTT
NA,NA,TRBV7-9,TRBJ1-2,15,CASSPGRGSFYGYTF,TGTGCCAGCAGCCCCGGCCGTGGCAGTTTCTATGGCTACACCTTC
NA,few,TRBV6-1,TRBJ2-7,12,CASRFDFYEQYF,TGTGCCAGCAGATTCGACTTCTACGAGCAGTACTTC
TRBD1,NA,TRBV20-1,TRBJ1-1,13,CSATLQGYTEAFF,TGCAGTGCAACCCTACAGGGGTACACTGAAGCTTTCTTT
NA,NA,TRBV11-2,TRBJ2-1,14,CASSLVVAYNEQFF,TGTGCCAGCAGCTTAGTGGTAGCATACAATGAGCAGTTCTTC
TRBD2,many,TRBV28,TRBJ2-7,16,CASSPTAGGPKDEQYF,TGTGCCAGCAGTCCAACAGCGGGAGGGCCTAAGGACGAGCAGTACTTC
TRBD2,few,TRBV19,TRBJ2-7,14,CATRTSGRVNEQYF,TGTGCCACCCGGACTAGCGGGAGGGTAAACGAGCAGTACTTC
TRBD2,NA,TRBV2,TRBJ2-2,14,CATRPLARTGELFF,TGTGCCACCCGGCCACTAGCGCGCACCGGGGAGCTGTTTTTT
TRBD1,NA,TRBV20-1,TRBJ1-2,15,CSARDSQGQTYGYTF,TGCAGTGCTAGAGACTCCCAGGGACAGACCTATGGCTACACCTTC
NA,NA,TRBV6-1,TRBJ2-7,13,CASSFFVPNEQYF,TGTGCCAGCAGTTTTTTCGTCCCCAACGAGCAGTACTTC
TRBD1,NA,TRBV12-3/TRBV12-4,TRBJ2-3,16,CASRTSRTGGTDTQYF,TGTGCCAGCAGGACCTCTAGGACAGGGGGCACAGATACGCAGTATTTT
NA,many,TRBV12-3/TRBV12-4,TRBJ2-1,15,CASSLASILYNEQFF,TGTGCCAGCTCGCTAGCCTCAATCCTCTACAATGAGCAGTTCTTC
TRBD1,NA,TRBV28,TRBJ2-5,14,CASRGTGPQETQYF,TGTGCCAGCAGGGGGACAGGGCCACAAGAGACCCAGTACTTC
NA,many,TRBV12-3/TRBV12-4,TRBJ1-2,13,CASSLRTHYGYTF,TGTGCCAGCAGTTTGAGGACACACTATGGCTACACCTTC
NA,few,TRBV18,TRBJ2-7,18,CASSPRQGSGATHYEQYF,TGTGCCAGCTCACCAAGGCAGGGTTCGGGGGCTACCCACTACGAGCAGTACTTC
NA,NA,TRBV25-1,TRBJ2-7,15,CASSPGGGRYYEQYF,TGTGCCAGCAGCCCCGGAGGGGGCAGATACTACGAGCAGTACTTC
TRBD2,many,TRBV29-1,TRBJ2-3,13,CSVDSGGTDTQYF,TGCAGCGTTGATAGCGGGGGCACAGATACGCAGTATTTT
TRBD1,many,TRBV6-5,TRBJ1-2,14,CASSYTDRVYGYTF,TGTGCCAGCAGTTATACCGACAGGGTGTATGGCTACACCTTC
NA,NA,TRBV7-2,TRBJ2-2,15,CASSLYGRDTGELFF,TGTGCCAGCAGCTTATACGGGAGAGACACCGGGGAGCTGTTTTTT
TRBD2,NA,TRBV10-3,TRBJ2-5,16,CAIRGPASGMVETQYF,TGTGCCATCAGAGGGCCCGCTAGCGGGATGGTGGAGACCCAGTACTTC
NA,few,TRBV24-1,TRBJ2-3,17,CATSAPFGSDNTDTQYF,TGTGCCACCAGTGCACCCTTTGGGAGCGACAACACAGATACGCAGTATTTT
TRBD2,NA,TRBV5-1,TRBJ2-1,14,CASSPQGGSFEQFF,TGCGCCAGCAGCCCCCAAGGCGGGAGCTTTGAGCAGTTCTTC
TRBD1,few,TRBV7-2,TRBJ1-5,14,CASSPWDSAQPQHF,TGTGCCAGCAGCCCCTGGGACAGCGCTCAGCCCCAGCATTTT
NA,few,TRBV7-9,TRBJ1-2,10,CASGGYGYTF,TGTGCCAGCGGAGGCTATGGCTACACCTTC